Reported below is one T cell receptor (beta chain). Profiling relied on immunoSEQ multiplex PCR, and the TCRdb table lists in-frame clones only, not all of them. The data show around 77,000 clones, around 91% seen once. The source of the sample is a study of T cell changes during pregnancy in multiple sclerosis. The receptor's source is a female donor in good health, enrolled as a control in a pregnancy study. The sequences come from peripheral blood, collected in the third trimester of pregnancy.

The CDR3 DNA reads TGTGCCAGCAGGGACAGGTCGAACACTGAAGCTTTCTTT. Translation gives CASRDRSNTEAFF. The gene calls are TRBV6-5 and TRBJ1-1; 7 bases fit TRBD1. V trimming: 6 bases; J trimming: 1 base; junction bases outside the gene matches: 2. CDR3 length: 13 amino acids. The germline gives CDR1 MNHEY, CDR2 SVGAGI.